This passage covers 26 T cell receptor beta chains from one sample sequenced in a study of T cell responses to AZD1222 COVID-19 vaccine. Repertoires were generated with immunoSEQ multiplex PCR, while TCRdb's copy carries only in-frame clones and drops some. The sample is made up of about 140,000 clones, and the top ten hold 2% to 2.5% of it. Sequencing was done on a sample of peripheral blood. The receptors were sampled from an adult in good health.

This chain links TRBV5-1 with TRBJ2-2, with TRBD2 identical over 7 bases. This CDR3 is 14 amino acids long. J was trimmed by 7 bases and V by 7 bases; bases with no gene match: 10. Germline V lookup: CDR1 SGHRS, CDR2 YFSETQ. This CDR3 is CASLPGGGDGELFF. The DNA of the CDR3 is TGCGCCAGCCTCCCTGGGGGGGGTGACGGGGAGCTGTTTTTT.

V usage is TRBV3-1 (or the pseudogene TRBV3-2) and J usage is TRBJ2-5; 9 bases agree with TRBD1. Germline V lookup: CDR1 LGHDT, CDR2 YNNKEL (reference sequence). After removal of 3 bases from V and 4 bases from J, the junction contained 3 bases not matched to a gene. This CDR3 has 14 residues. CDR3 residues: CASSHHRGLETQYF. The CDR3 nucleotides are TGTGCCAGCAGCCATCACAGGGGGCTAGAGACCCAGTACTTC.

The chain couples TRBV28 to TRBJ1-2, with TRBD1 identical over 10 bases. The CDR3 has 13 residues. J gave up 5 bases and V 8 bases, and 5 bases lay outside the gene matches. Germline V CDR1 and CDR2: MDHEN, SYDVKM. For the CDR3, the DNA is TGTGCCAGCGGAGACAGGGGGCCTTATGGCTACACCTTC. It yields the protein CASGDRGPYGYTF.

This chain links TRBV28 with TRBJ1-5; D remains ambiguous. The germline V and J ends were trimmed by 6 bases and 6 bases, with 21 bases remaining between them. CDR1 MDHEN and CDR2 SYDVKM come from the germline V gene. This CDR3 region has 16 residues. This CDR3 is CASSRPTHNGGQPQHF. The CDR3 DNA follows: TGTGCCAGCAGCCGACCGACCCACAATGGAGGTCAGCCCCAGCATTTT. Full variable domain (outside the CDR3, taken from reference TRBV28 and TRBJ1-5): DVKVTQSSRYLVKRTGEKVFLECVQDMDHENMFWYRQDPGLGLRLIYFSYDVKMKEKGDIPEGYSVSREKKERFSLILESASTNQTSMYLCASSRPTHNGGQPQHFGDGTRLSIL.

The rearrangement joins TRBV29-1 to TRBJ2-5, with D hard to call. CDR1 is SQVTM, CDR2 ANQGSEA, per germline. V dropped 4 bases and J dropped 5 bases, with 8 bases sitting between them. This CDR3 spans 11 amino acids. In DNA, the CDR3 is TGCAGCGTTGCGCAAGGCGAGACCCAGTACTTC. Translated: CSVAQGETQYF.

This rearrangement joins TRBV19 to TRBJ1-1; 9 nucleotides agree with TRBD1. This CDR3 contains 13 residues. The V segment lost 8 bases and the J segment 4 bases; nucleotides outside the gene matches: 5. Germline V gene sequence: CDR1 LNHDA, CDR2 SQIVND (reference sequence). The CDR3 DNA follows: TGTGCCAGTTCCAGACAGGGGGGCACTGAAGCTTTCTTT. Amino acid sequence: CASSRQGGTEAFF.

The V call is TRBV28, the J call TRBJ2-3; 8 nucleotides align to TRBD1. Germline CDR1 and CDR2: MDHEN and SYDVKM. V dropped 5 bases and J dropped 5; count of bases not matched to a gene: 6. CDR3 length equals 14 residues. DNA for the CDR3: TGTGCCAGCAGTATACAGGGGGGAGTAGATACGCAGTATTTT. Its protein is CASSIQGGVDTQYF.

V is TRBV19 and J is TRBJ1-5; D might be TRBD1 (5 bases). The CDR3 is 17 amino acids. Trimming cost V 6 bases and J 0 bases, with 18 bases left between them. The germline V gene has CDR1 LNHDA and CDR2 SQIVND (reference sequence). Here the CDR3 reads CASSPRDGPYSNQPQHF. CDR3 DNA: TGTGCCAGTAGCCCTCGGGACGGCCCATATAGCAATCAGCCCCAGCATTTT.

The CDR3 protein is CASTVAGYSPLHF. CDR3 coding DNA: TGTGCCAGCACCGTCGCAGGGTATTCACCCCTCCACTTT. The genes are TRBV12-3 or TRBV12-4 and TRBJ1-6; perhaps TRBD1 as D (5 bases). The CDR3 is made up of 13 amino acids. Trimming stripped 7 bases from V and 8 bases from J, with 12 bases between.

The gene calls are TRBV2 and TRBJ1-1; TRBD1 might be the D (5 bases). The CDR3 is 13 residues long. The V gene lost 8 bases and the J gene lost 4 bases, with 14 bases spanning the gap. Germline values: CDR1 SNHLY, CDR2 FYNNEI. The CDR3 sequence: CASSTQVATEAFF. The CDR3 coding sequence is TGTGCCAGCTCAACACAGGTTGCCACTGAAGCTTTCTTT.

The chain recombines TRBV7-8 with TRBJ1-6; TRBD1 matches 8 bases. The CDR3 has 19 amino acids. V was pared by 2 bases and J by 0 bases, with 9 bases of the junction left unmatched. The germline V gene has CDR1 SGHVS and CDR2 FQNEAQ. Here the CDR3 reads CASSLSGTGYSSYNSPLHF. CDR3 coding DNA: TGTGCCAGCAGCTTAAGTGGGACAGGCTACAGCTCCTATAATTCACCCCTCCACTTT.

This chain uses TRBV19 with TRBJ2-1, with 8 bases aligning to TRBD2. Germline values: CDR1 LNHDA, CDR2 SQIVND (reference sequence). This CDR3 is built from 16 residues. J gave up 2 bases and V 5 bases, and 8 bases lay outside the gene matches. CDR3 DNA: TGTGCCAGTAGTGACCCGGGGGGGAGGCCCTACAATGAGCAGTTCTTC. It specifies CASSDPGGRPYNEQFF.

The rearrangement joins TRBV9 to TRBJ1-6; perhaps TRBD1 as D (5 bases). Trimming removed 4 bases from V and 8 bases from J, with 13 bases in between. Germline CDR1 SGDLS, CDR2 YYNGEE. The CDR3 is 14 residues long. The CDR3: CASSSRAADSPLHF. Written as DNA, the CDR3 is TGTGCCAGCAGCTCCAGGGCCGCCGATTCACCCCTCCACTTT.

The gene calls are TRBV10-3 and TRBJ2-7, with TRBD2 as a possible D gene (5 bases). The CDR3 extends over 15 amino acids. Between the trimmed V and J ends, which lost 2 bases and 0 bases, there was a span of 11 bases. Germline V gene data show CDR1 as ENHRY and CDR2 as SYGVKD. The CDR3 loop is CAISEGGAGSYEQYF. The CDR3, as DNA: TGTGCCATCAGTGAGGGAGGCGCGGGCTCCTACGAGCAGTACTTC.

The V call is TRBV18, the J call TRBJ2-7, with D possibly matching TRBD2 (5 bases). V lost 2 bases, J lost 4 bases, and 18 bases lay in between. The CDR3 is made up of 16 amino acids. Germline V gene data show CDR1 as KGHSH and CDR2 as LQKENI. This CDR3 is CASSPGAAGRRYEQYF. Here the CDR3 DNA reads TGTGCCAGCTCACCAGGCGCGGCGGGTCGTCGTTACGAGCAGTACTTC.

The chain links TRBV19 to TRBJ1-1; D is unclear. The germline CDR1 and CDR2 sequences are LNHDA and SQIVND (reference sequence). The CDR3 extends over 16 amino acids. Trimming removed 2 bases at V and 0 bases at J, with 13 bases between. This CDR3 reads CASSINGETLNTEAFF. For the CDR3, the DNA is TGTGCCAGTAGTATAAACGGGGAAACCCTGAACACTGAAGCTTTCTTT.

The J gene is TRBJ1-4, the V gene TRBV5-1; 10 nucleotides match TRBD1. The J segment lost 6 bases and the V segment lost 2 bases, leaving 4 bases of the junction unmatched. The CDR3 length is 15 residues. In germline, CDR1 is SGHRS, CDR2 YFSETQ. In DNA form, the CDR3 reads TGCGCCAGCAGCTTCGCCGGGACAGGGGATGAAAAACTGTTTTTT. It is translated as CASSFAGTGDEKLFF.

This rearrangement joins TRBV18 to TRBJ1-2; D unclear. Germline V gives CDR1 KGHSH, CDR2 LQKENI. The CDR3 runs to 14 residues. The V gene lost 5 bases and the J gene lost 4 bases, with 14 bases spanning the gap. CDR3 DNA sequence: TGTGCCAGCTCATTGCCACGAAATGTCTATGGCTACACCTTC. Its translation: CASSLPRNVYGYTF.

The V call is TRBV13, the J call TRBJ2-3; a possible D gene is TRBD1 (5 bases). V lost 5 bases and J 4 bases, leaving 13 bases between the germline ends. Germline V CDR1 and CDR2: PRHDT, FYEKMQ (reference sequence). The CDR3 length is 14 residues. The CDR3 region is CASSQGDNADTQYF. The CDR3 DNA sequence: TGTGCCAGCAGCCAAGGGGATAACGCAGATACGCAGTATTTT.

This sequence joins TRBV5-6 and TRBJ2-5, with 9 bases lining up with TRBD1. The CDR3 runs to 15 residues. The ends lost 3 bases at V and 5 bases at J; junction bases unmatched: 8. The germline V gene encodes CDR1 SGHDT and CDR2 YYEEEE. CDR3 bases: TGTGCCAGCAGCTCCACCCCCGACAGGGGGGAGACCCAGTACTTC. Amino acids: CASSSTPDRGETQYF.

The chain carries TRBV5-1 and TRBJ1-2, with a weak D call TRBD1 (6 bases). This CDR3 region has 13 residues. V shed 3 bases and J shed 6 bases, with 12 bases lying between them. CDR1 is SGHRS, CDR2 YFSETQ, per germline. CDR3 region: CASSSTGTDGYTF. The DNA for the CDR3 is TGCGCCAGCAGCTCAACAGGGACGGATGGCTACACCTTC.

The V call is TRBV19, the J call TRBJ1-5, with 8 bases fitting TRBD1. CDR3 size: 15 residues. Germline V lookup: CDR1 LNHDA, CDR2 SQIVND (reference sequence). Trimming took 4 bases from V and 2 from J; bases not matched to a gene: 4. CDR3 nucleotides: TGTGCCAGTAGTACGACAGGGGAAGGCAATCAGCCCCAGCATTTT. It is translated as CASSTTGEGNQPQHF.

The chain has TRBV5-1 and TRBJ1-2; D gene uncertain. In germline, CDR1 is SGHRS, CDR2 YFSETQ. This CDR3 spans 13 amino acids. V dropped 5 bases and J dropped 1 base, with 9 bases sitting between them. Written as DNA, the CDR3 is TGCGCCAGCAGGGACCGGGGTAACTATGGCTACACCTTC. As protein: CASRDRGNYGYTF.

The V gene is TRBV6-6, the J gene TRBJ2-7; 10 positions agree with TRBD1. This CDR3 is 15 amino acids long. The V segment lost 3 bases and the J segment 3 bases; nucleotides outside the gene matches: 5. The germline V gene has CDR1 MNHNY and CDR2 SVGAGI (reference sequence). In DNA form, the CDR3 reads TGTGCCAGCAGTTATCGGGGACAGGGGCACTACGAGCAGTACTTC. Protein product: CASSYRGQGHYEQYF.

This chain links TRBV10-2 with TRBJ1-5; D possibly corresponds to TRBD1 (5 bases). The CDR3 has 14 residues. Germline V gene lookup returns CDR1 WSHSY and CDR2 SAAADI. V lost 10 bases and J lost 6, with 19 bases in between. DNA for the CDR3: TGCGCCATTTTGGGAGGGGAAGATCGTCAGCCCCAGCATTTT. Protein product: CAILGGEDRQPQHF.

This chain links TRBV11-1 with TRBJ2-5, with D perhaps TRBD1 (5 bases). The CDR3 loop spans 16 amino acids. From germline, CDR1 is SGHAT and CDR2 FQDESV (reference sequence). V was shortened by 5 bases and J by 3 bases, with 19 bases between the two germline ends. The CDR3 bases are TGTGCCAGCAGCCATCTCCAGTGGGGCAGCGAAGAGACCCAGTACTTC. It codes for CASSHLQWGSEETQYF.